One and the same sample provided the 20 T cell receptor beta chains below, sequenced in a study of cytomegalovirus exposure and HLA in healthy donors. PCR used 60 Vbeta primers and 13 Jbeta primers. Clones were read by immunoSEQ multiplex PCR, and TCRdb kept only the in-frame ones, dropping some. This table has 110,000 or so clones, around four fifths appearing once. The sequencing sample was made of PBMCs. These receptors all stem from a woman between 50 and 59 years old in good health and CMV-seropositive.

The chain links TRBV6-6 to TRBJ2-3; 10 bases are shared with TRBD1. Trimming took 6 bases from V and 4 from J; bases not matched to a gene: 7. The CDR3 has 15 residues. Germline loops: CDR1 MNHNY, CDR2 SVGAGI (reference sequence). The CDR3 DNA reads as TGTGCCAGCAGACACCGGGACAGGGGCGCAGATACGCAGTATTTT. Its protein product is CASRHRDRGADTQYF.

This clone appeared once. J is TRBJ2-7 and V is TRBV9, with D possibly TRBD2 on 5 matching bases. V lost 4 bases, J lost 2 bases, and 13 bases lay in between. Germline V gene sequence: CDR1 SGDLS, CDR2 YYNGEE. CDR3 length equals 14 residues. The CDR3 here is CASSPYPGAYEQYF. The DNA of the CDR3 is TGTGCCAGCAGCCCCTACCCCGGGGCCTACGAGCAGTACTTC.

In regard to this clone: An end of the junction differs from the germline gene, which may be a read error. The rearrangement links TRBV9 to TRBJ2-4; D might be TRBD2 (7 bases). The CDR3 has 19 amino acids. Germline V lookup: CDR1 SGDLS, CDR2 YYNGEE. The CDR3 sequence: CASSVVGRGRRHDKNSQYF. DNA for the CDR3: TGTGCCAGCAGCGTAGTGGGGCGGGGGCGGCGACATGATAAAAACAGTCAGTACTTC.

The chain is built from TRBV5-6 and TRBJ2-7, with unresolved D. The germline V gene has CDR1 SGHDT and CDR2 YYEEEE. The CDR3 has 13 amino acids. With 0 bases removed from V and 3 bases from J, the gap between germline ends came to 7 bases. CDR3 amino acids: CASSLEQSYEQYF. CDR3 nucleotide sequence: TGTGCCAGCAGCTTGGAACAGAGCTACGAGCAGTACTTC.

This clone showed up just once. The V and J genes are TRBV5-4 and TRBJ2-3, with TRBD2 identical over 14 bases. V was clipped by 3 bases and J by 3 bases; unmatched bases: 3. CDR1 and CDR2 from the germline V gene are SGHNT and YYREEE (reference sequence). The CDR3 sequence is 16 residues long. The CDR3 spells CASSSGLAGGTDTQYF. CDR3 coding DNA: TGTGCCAGCAGCTCTGGACTAGCGGGGGGTACAGATACGCAGTATTTT.

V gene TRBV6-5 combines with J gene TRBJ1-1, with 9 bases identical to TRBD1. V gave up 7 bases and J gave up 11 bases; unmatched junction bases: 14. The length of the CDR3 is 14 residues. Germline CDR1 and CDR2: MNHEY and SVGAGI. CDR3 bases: TGTGCCAGCACCCCAGACAGGGGGGCCATGAGGGCTTTCTTT. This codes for CASTPDRGAMRAFF.

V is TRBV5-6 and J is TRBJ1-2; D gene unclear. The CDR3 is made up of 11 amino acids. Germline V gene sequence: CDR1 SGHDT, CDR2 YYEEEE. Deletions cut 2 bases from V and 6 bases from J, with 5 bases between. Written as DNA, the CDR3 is TGTGCCAGCAGCTTCGGGGATGGCTACACCTTC. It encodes CASSFGDGYTF. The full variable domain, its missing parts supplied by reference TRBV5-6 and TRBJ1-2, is DAGVTQSPTHLIKTRGQQVTLRCSPKSGHDTVSWYQQALGQGPQFIFQYYEEEERQRGNFPDRFSGHQFPNYSSELNVNALLLGDSALYLCASSFGDGYTFGSGTRLTVV.

Here the CDR3 reads CASSTPSGANTGELFF. The CDR3 DNA sequence: TGTGCCAGCAGCACTCCTAGCGGGGCCAACACCGGGGAGCTGTTTTTT. The chain joins TRBV7-2 to TRBJ2-2, with 9 positions matching TRBD2. Germline V lookup: CDR1 SGHTA, CDR2 FQGNSA. With V trimmed by 5 bases and J by 2 bases, 6 bases remained unmatched. This CDR3 region has 16 residues.

The CDR3 here is CASSVGTSGANEQFF. The CDR3 coding sequence is TGTGCCAGCAGCGTAGGGACTAGCGGTGCCAATGAGCAGTTCTTC. The rearrangement joins TRBV9 to TRBJ2-1; 10 bases map to TRBD2. With V trimmed by 0 bases and J by 6 bases, 3 bases remained unmatched. Looked up from germline, CDR1 is SGDLS and CDR2 is YYNGEE. The CDR3 has 15 residues.

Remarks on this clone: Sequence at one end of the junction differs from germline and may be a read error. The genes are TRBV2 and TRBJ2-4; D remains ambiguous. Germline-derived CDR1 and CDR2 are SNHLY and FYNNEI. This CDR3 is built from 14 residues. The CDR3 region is CASSEGRAKNSQYF. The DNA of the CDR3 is TGTGCCAGCAGTGAAGGAAGAGCCAAAAACAGTCAGTACTTC.

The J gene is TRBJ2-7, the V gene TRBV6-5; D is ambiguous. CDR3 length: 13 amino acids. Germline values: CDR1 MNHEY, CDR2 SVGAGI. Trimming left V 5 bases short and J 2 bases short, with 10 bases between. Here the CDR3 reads CASSQAPPYEQYF. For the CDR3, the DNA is TGTGCCAGCAGTCAGGCTCCCCCCTACGAGCAGTACTTC.

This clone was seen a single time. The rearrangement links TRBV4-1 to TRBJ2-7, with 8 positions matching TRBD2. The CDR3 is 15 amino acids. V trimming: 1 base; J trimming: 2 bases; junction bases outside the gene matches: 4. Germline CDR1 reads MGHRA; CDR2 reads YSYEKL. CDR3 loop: CASSQAPGGAYEQYF. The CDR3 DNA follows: TGCGCCAGCAGCCAAGCGCCCGGGGGGGCCTACGAGCAGTACTTC.

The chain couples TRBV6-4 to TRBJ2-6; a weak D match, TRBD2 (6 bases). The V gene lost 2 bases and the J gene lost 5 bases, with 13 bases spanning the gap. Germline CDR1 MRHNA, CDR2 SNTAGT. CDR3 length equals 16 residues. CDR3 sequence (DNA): TGTGCCAGCAGTGACGGGGGGACGGGGAGGGCCAACGTCCTGACTTTC. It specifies CASSDGGTGRANVLTF.

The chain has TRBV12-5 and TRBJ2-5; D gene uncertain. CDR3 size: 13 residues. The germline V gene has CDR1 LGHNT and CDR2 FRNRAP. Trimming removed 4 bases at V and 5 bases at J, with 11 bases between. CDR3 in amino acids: CASGSGAKETQYF. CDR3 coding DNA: TGTGCTAGTGGTTCGGGTGCGAAGGAGACCCAGTACTTC.

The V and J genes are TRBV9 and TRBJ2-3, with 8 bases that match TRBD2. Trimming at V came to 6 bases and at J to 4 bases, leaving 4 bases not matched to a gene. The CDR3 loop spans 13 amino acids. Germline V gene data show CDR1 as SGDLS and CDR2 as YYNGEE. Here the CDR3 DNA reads TGTGCCAGCAACACGGGGGGGGCAGATACGCAGTATTTT. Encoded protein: CASNTGGADTQYF.

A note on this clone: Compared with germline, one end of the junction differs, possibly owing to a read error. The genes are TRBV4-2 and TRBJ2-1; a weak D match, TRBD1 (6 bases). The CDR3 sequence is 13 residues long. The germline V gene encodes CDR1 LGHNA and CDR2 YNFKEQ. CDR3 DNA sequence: TGTGCCGGCAGCCAACAGGGCTGGAATGAGCAGTTCTTC. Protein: CAGSQQGWNEQFF.

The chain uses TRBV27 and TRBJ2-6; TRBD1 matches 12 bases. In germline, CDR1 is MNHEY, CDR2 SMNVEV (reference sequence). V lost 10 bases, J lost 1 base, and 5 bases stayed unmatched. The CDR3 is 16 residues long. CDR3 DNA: TGTGCCACCCGGGACAGGGGGCGATCTGGGGCCAACGTCCTGACTTTC. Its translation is CATRDRGRSGANVLTF.

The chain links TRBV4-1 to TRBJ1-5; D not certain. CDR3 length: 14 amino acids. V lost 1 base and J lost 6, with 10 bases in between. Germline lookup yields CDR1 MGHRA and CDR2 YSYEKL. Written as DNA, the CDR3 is TGCGCCAGCAGCCAAGTAGCGGTCGGTCAGCCCCAGCATTTT. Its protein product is CASSQVAVGQPQHF.

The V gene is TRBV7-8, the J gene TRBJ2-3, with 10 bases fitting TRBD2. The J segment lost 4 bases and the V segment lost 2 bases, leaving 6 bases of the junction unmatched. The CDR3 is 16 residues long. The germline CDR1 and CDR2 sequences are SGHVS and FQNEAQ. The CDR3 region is CASSLWASGSPDTQYF. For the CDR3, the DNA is TGTGCCAGCAGCTTATGGGCTAGCGGGAGCCCAGATACGCAGTATTTT.

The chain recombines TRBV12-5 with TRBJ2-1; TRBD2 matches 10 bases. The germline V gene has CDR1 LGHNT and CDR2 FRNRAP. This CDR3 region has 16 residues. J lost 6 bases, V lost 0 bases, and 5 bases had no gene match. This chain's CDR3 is CASGLVLAGVFNEQFF. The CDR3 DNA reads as TGTGCTAGTGGTTTGGTTCTAGCGGGGGTCTTCAATGAGCAGTTCTTC.